This TCR beta chain was recovered during a study of Ad26.COV2.S vaccination and SARS-CoV-2 variants. Treatment in this sample: around 19 received Ad26.COV2.S at low or high dose, single or two shots; roughly five received placebo; per-sample allocation not given. Sampling happened 63 days after the first vaccine or placebo injection. The repertoire was sequenced with immunoSEQ multiplex PCR; TCRdb's copy has only in-frame clones and lacks some. Here the sample spans about 680,000 clones, about 90% being singletons. The V end lost 7 bases, the J end lost 9 bases, and 16 bases lay between the germline ends. The CDR3 totals 12 residues.

The rearrangement links TRBV12-3 or TRBV12-4 to TRBJ2-7; D gene unclear. This TCR was sampled from a person aged 18-60 years who received the Ad26.COV2.S COVID-19 vaccine or a placebo. The sequencing here drew on peripheral blood, taken in a trial of Ad26.COV2.S vaccine versus placebo. The DNA of the CDR3 is TGTGCCAGCACCCTTGGGGATGGACGGCAGTACTTC. It is translated as CASTLGDGRQYF.